This is a list of T cell receptor beta chains from one sample in a study of early T cells in non-severe SARS-CoV-2 infection. From the 5' RACE reads, TCRdb called clonotypes with MiXCR, one entry per CDR3 protein. The table records about 48,000 distinct CDR3 sequences, 6% to 8% of them present only once. The sequencing here drew on whole blood, taken at baseline. These receptors all stem from an adult who was a healthcare worker with PCR-confirmed SARS-CoV-2 infection or an uninfected control (not recorded which). Each CDR3 is given with its conserved first and last residue. D genes are given only for firm matches. Part of the rows lack a size; the others show once, few, many or a class for expanded clones.

d_call	clone_size	v_call	j_call	cdr3_nt	cdr3_aa
TRBD2	many	TRBV29-1	TRBJ2-7	TGCAGCGTTGTTCGGGGGGGTGAGCAGTACTTC	CSVVRGGEQYF
TRBD2	.	TRBV6-5	TRBJ2-7	TGTGCCAGCAGCACCCTAACGGGGGGGACCTACGAGCAGTACTTC	CASSTLTGGTYEQYF
TRBD2	.	TRBV7-9	TRBJ2-1	TGTGCCAGCAGCTTAGGGGAATCTAGCGGGAGGTTGAATGAGCAGTTCTTC	CASSLGESSGRLNEQFF
.	few	TRBV20-1	TRBJ1-6	TGCAGTGCTCTCATGAGCTCCTATAATTCACCCCTCCACTTT	CSALMSSYNSPLHF
TRBD1	.	TRBV7-9	TRBJ2-7	TGTGCCAGCAGCTCCGACAGGGTCGAGCAGTACTTC	CASSSDRVEQYF
.	.	TRBV18	TRBJ1-2	TGTGCCAGCTCACCGGCGGAGCCGTTACCATATGGCTACACCTTC	CASSPAEPLPYGYTF
.	few	TRBV6-5	TRBJ2-2	TGTGCCAGCAGTTACTCGGCTCCTAAAAGGAATAGTTGGGAGCTGTTTTTT	CASSYSAPKRNSWELFF
TRBD1	.	TRBV6-6	TRBJ2-7	TGTGCCAGCAGTGGACAGGTGGGGGAGCAGTACTTC	CASSGQVGEQYF
TRBD2	many	TRBV9	TRBJ2-7	TGTGCCAGCAGCGTAGGAGGGACTAGCGGAACCTACGAGCAGTACTTC	CASSVGGTSGTYEQYF
.	.	TRBV7-9	TRBJ1-1	TGTGCCAGCAGCTTCCAGCAGAACACTGAAGCTTTCTTT	CASSFQQNTEAFF
.	many	TRBV7-6	TRBJ2-1	TGTGCCAGCAGCCCGTCCCCGGGAGAGCAGTTCTTC	CASSPSPGEQFF
.	.	TRBV28	TRBJ2-3	TGTGCCAGCAGTTTTATGAGTGGAGGCACAGATACGCAGTATTTT	CASSFMSGGTDTQYF
.	many	TRBV2	TRBJ2-7	TGTGCCAGCAACTGGACTCCCGGCTCCTACGAGCAGTACTTC	CASNWTPGSYEQYF
TRBD1	few	TRBV2	TRBJ2-5	TGTGCCAGCAGCCTTGGACAGGGGGCGGAGACCCAGTACTTC	CASSLGQGAETQYF
.	many	TRBV5-1	TRBJ1-1	TGCGCCAGCAGCTTGGTCCCCACAGGGCCCACTGAAGCTTTCTTT	CASSLVPTGPTEAFF
.	medium-sized	TRBV20-1	TRBJ2-1	TGCAGTGCTAGTAGGGGCGGAAACAATGAGCAGTTCTTC	CSASRGGNNEQFF
TRBD2	few	TRBV7-2	TRBJ2-1	TGTGCCAGCAGCTTAGGCCTAGCGGGAGCTGATAATGAGCAGTTCTTC	CASSLGLAGADNEQFF
.	few	TRBV6-6	TRBJ2-2	TGTGCCAGCAGTTATTTCGGACCCCCCAGGGGCACCGGGGAGCTGTTTTTT	CASSYFGPPRGTGELFF
.	many	TRBV28	TRBJ1-2	TGTGCCAGCACTCTATCTAACTATGGCTACACCTTC	CASTLSNYGYTF
TRBD2	many	TRBV3-1	TRBJ2-7	TGTGCCAGCAAGCCTAGCGGGCAGACCTACGAGCAGTACTTC	CASKPSGQTYEQYF
.	many	TRBV30	TRBJ1-2	TGTGCCTGGAGTGTTATTGGCTACACCTTC	CAWSVIGYTF
.	many	TRBV10-1	TRBJ2-2	TGCGCCAGCAGTTCAGGCAACACCGGGGAGCTGTTTTTT	CASSSGNTGELFF
TRBD1	many	TRBV19	TRBJ1-4	TGTGCCAGTAGTACCGGACAGGCGCATCTGGAAAAACTGTTTTTT	CASSTGQAHLEKLFF
TRBD1	many	TRBV5-6	TRBJ2-7	TGTACCAGCAGCTACTTTCCCGGGACAGTGAAGTACGAGCAGTACTTC	CTSSYFPGTVKYEQYF
.	.	TRBV30	TRBJ1-5	TGTGCCTGGGATTCGGCTAGGAGCAATCAGCCCCAGCATTTT	CAWDSARSNQPQHF
TRBD1	few	TRBV9	TRBJ2-3	TGTGCCAGCAGCCGGGACAGGGGTGGATATACGCAGTATTTT	CASSRDRGGYTQYF
.	few	TRBV6-2/TRBV6-3	TRBJ2-7	TGTGCCAGCAGGGGGGCAGGGGCCCGGGGCTACGAGCAGTACTTC	CASRGAGARGYEQYF
.	.	TRBV14	TRBJ2-7	TGTGCCAGCAGCCAAGATCTAATAGGCCGCGAGCAGTACTTC	CASSQDLIGREQYF